The 17 T cell receptor beta chains presented below share a single source sample, sequenced in a study of T cells in Graves' hyperthyroidism and ophthalmopathy. Using RNA transcripts as the source, TCR beta CDR3 regions were amplified. The primer set for the first-round RT-PCR of the TCR CDR3 was HTBI. MiXCR, run by TCRdb on the multiplex PCR reads, gives a single entry per CDR3 protein. The sample contains some 360,000 distinct CDR3 sequences, 15% to 20% of which appear only once. The sample taken for sequencing was blood. The source of these receptors is a middle-aged woman with Graves' ophthalmopathy.

This clonotype was found many times. The chain combines TRBV9 with TRBJ2-5; possible D gene TRBD2, 5 bases. Between the trimmed V and J ends, which lost 0 bases and 3 bases, there was a span of 18 bases. The CDR3 runs to 17 residues. CDR1 and CDR2 from the germline V gene are SGDLS and YYNGEE. CDR3 bases: TGTGCCAGCAGCGTAGATATGGGTGGAGGCCTGAAAGAGACCCAGTACTTC. Protein sequence: CASSVDMGGGLKETQYF.

This clonotype has ten or more counts. The chain recombines TRBV12-3 or TRBV12-4 with TRBJ2-2; D is perhaps TRBD1 (5 bases). The CDR3 spans 17 residues. With 0 bases removed from V and 4 bases from J, the gap between germline ends came to 15 bases. The CDR3 is CASSLAGPLRATGELFF. As DNA, the CDR3 is TGTGCCAGCAGTTTAGCGGGCCCCCTCAGGGCCACCGGGGAGCTGTTTTTT.

This clonotype was detected ten times or more. The gene calls are TRBV19 and TRBJ1-5; no clear D. Germline loops: CDR1 LNHDA, CDR2 SQIVND (reference sequence). The V end was cut by 9 bases, the J end by 1 base, with 7 bases between. The CDR3 totals 12 residues. The chain's CDR3 is CASSVSNQPQHF. The DNA for the CDR3 is TGTGCCAGCAGCGTAAGCAATCAGCCCCAGCATTTT.

This clonotype came up many times. The genes are TRBV27 and TRBJ2-2; D possibly corresponds to TRBD2 (5 bases). Germline V gives CDR1 MNHEY, CDR2 SMNVEV (reference sequence). V lost 2 bases and J 5 bases, leaving 6 bases between the germline ends. The CDR3 consists of 13 residues. The CDR3 reads CASSLKRTGELFF. CDR3 sequence (DNA): TGTGCCAGCAGTTTAAAGCGGACCGGGGAGCTGTTTTTT.

As regards this clonotype: Just one base apart from a much larger clone, this may be a read error. The chain employs TRBV30 and TRBJ1-2, with 8 nucleotides matching TRBD1. The CDR3 spans 14 residues. The V gene's germline CDR1 is GTSNPN and CDR2 SVGIG (reference sequence). V shed 4 bases, J shed 3 bases, and the junction held 7 bases outside the gene matches. In DNA form, the CDR3 reads TGTGCCTGGACCATAATGACAGGGGACTATGGCTACACCTTC. Residues: CAWTIMTGDYGYTF. The complete variable domain, with remaining parts taken from reference TRBV30 and TRBJ1-2, reads SQTIHQWPATLVQPVGSPLSLECTVEGTSNPNLYWYRQAAGRGLQLLFYSVGIGQISSEVPQNLSASRPQDRQFILSSKKLLLSDSGFYLCAWTIMTGDYGYTFGSGTRLTVV.

This clonotype was counted ten times or more. The chain uses TRBV6-2 or TRBV6-3 and TRBJ2-5; possible D gene TRBD2, 5 bases. The length of the CDR3 is 12 residues. The V gene lost 8 bases and the J gene lost 4 bases, with 11 bases spanning the gap. Germline CDR1 is MNHEY and CDR2 is SVGEGT. CDR3: CASSWTGETQYF. CDR3 bases: TGTGCCAGCTCTTGGACTGGAGAGACCCAGTACTTC.

This clonotype was detected many times. The chain employs TRBV20-1 and TRBJ2-2, with 10 nucleotides matching TRBD2. Trimming at V came to 0 bases and at J to 2 bases, leaving 12 bases not matched to a gene. CDR3 length: 19 residues. Looked up from germline, CDR1 is DFQATT and CDR2 is SNEGSKA (reference sequence). The DNA for the CDR3 is TGCAGTGCTAGAGATCTTGATGAACTAGCGGGAATTAACACCGGGGAGCTGTTTTTT. Protein product: CSARDLDELAGINTGELFF.

This clonotype has ten or more counts. The chain is built from TRBV19 and TRBJ1-5, with 8 bases aligning to TRBD1. This CDR3 contains 15 residues. With 5 bases clipped from V and 1 base from J, the junction kept 4 bases outside the gene matches. Germline values: CDR1 LNHDA, CDR2 SQIVND (reference sequence). The CDR3: CASSVQGVSNQPQHF. The CDR3 DNA reads TGTGCCAGTAGTGTACAGGGGGTCAGCAATCAGCCCCAGCATTTT.

The chain couples TRBV6-1 to TRBJ1-1; 9 bases are shared with TRBD1. The CDR3 is 17 amino acids. J was trimmed by 3 bases and V by 8 bases; bases with no gene match: 16. In germline, CDR1 is MNHNS, CDR2 SASEGT. The CDR3 DNA is TGTGCCAGCTCCCCCGCGGGGACAGGGTCGTATTACACTGAAGCTTTCTTT. It translates to CASSPAGTGSYYTEAFF.

This clonotype was counted at least ten times. The chain uses TRBV9 and TRBJ1-1; D gene uncertain. Trimming took 0 bases from V and 4 from J, leaving 13 bases between them. The CDR3 runs 15 residues. The germline gives CDR1 SGDLS, CDR2 YYNGEE. CDR3 loop: CASSVEGVRSTEAFF. CDR3 in DNA: TGTGCCAGCAGCGTAGAGGGAGTACGAAGCACTGAAGCTTTCTTT.

The table lists this clonotype with many counts. J is TRBJ1-1 and V is TRBV28; D ambiguous. CDR3 size: 13 residues. Germline CDR1 reads MDHEN; CDR2 reads SYDVKM. V was cut by 7 bases and J by 3 bases, with 12 bases left in between. CDR3 residues: CASTEGSYTEAFF. Here the CDR3 DNA reads TGTGCCAGCACGGAAGGATCCTACACTGAAGCTTTCTTT. Filled out from reference TRBV28 and TRBJ1-1, the complete variable domain reads DVKVTQSSRYLVKRTGEKVFLECVQDMDHENMFWYRQDPGLGLRLIYFSYDVKMKEKGDIPEGYSVSREKKERFSLILESASTNQTSMYLCASTEGSYTEAFFGQGTRLTVV.

The sample holds many counts of this clonotype. V is TRBV5-1 and J is TRBJ1-1, with 7 positions matching TRBD1. Unmatched junction bases numbered 8, after V lost 3 bases and J lost 6 bases. Per germline, CDR1 SGHRS and CDR2 YFSETQ. The CDR3 loop spans 14 amino acids. The CDR3 protein is CASSSADRVPEAFF. CDR3 coding DNA: TGCGCCAGCAGCTCAGCCGACAGGGTCCCTGAAGCTTTCTTT.

This clonotype was recorded many times. The genes are TRBV27 and TRBJ2-2; maybe TRBD1 (6 bases). The CDR3 runs to 14 residues. V lost 6 bases to trimming and J lost 6 bases, with 14 bases between them. Germline V CDR1 and CDR2: MNHEY, SMNVEV (reference sequence). The CDR3 is CASSYRVIAGELFF. CDR3 sequence (DNA): TGTGCCAGCAGCTACAGGGTCATCGCCGGGGAGCTGTTTTTT.

This clonotype has a count of ten or more. A clone one base away is much larger, so this may be a read error. The V and J genes are TRBV20-1 and TRBJ2-5; 11 nucleotides match TRBD2. Germline values: CDR1 DFQATT, CDR2 SNEGSKA (reference sequence). CDR3 length: 15 residues. V lost 0 bases, J lost 5 bases, and 5 bases stayed unmatched. CDR3 sequence (DNA): TGCAGTGCTAGAGAACTAGCGGGAGTGGGGGAGACCCAGTACTTC. It is translated as CSARELAGVGETQYF.

The gene calls are TRBV20-1 and TRBJ2-3; TRBD2 matches at 12 bases. Germline CDR1 is DFQATT and CDR2 is SNEGSKA (reference sequence). J lost 1 base, V lost 3 bases, and 8 bases had no gene match. The CDR3 spans 17 residues. The CDR3 sequence: CSARRWLAGGGTDTQYF. Written as DNA, the CDR3 is TGCAGTGCTAGGAGGTGGCTAGCGGGAGGGGGCACAGATACGCAGTATTTT.

As regards this clonotype: It may be a read error: a sequence one base away is much more abundant. The chain employs TRBV28 and TRBJ2-7; 9 positions match TRBD1. The junction had 5 bases not matched to a gene; V was cut back by 6 bases and J by 2 bases. Germline V lookup: CDR1 MDHEN, CDR2 SYDVKM. This CDR3 has 14 residues. The CDR3 loop reads CASSWGQGPYEQYF. As DNA, the CDR3 is TGTGCCAGCAGCTGGGGACAGGGTCCCTACGAGCAGTACTTC.

About this clonotype: Being one base from a much bigger clone, this may be a read error. The J gene is TRBJ1-2, the V gene TRBV19, with 10 nucleotides matching TRBD1. Germline lookup yields CDR1 LNHDA and CDR2 SQIVND (reference sequence). The CDR3 sequence is 15 residues long. V lost 8 bases to trimming and J lost 9 bases; unmatched junction nucleotides: 15. The CDR3 DNA reads as TGTGCCAGTGGTACCGACAGGGGGCAGCCCTGGAGCTACACCTTC. Translating it yields CASGTDRGQPWSYTF.